The clone carrying this TCR beta chain has just a few counts. TCRdb recomputed calls from the 5' RACE reads with MiXCR, one row per CDR3 protein. The sample lists roughly 240,000 distinct CDR3 sequences; 15% to 20% were seen once. The source of the sample is a study of T-cell memory formation after mild COVID-19. In the study overall: The TCR clusters were mostly specific to one donor.

The length of the CDR3 is 16 residues. The V and J ends lost 4 bases and 4 bases, in that order; junction bases with no gene match: 6. Per the germline V gene, CDR1 is SGDLS and CDR2 is YYNGEE. J is TRBJ2-3 and V is TRBV9; TRBD2 agrees at 13 bases. This clonotype was sampled from a man aged 18 to 29 who had mild COVID-19 (a few samples of this study predate the infection). Cell type and time point are not known. Sequenced sample: PBMCs or a T cell subset sorted from them (not recorded which). CDR3 bases: TGTGCCAGCAGCCCTACTAGCGGGGGGGTTGCAGATACGCAGTATTTT. Translating gives CASSPTSGGVADTQYF.